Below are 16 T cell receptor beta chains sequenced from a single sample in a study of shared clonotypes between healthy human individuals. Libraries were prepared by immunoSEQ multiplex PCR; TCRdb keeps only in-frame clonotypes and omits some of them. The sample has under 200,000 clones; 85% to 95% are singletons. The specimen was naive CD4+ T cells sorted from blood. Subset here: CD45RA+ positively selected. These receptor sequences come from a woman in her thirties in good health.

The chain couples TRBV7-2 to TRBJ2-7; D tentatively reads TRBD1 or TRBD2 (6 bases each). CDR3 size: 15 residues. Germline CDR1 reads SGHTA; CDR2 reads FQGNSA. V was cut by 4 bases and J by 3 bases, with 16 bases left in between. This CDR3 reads CASSSEGGRFYEQYF. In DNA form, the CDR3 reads TGTGCCAGCAGCTCCGAAGGGGGGAGGTTCTACGAGCAGTACTTC.

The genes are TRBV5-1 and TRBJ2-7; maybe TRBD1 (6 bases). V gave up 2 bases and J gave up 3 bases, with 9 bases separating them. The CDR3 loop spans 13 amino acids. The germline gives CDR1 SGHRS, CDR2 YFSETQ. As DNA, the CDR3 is TGCGCCAGCAGCTTCGACAGGAACTACGAGCAGTACTTC. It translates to CASSFDRNYEQYF.

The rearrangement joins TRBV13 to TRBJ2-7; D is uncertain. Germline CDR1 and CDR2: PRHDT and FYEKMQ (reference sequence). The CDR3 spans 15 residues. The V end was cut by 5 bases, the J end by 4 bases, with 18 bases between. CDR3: CASSKGPNKGYEQYF. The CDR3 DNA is TGTGCCAGCAGCAAAGGGCCTAACAAAGGGTACGAGCAGTACTTC. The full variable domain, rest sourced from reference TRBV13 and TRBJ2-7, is AAGVIQSPRHLIKEKRETATLKCYPIPRHDTVYWYQQGPGQDPQFLISFYEKMQSDKGSIPDRFSAQQFSDYHSELNMSSLELGDSALYFCASSKGPNKGYEQYFGPGTRLTVT.

The CDR3 spells CSVARNFGSYEQYF. CDR3 nucleotides: TGCAGCGTTGCGCGCAATTTTGGGTCCTACGAGCAGTACTTC. The chain couples TRBV29-1 to TRBJ2-5; D gene ambiguous. The end of the DNA fits TRBJ2-7 better, so the J call may be wrong. The CDR3 is made up of 14 amino acids. Germline loops: CDR1 SQVTM, CDR2 ANQGSEA.

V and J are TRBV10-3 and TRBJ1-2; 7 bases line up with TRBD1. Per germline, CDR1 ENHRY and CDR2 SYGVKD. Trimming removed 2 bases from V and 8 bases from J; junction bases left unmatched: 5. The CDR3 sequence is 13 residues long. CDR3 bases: TGTGCCATCAGTGAGGGGCAGGGGGGAGGCTACACCTTC. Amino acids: CAISEGQGGGYTF.

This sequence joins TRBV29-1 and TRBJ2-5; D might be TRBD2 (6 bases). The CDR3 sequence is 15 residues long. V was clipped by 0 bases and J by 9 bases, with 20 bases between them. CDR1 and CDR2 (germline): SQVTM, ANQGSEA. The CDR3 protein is CSVEDRKTSGGSQYF. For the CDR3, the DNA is TGCAGCGTTGAAGATCGTAAGACTAGTGGGGGTTCCCAGTACTTC.

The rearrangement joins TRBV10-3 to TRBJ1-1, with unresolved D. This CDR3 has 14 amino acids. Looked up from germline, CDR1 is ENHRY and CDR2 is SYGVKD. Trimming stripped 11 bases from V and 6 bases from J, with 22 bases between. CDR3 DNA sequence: TGTGCCGCATCAAGTGGCGGGTTAGTGTCTGAAGCTTTCTTT. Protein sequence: CAASSGGLVSEAFF.

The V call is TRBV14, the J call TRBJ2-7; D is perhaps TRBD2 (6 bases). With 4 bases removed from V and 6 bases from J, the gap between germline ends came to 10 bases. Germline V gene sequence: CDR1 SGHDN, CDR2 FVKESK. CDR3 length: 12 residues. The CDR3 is CASSLWRGEQYF. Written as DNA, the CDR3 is TGTGCCAGCAGCCTTTGGCGGGGCGAGCAGTACTTC.

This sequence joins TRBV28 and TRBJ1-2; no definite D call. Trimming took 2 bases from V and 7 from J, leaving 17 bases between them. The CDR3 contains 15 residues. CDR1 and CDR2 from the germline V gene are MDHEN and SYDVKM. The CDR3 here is CASSLISGAVVGYTF. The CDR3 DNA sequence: TGTGCCAGCAGTTTAATATCGGGAGCGGTAGTTGGCTACACCTTC.

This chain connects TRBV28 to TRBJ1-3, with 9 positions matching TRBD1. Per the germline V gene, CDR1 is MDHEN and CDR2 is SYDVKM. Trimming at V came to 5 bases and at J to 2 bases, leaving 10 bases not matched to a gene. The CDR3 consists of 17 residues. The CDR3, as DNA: TGTGCCAGCAGTCAACTCCGGGACAGGGCTACTGGAAACACCATATATTTT. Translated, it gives CASSQLRDRATGNTIYF. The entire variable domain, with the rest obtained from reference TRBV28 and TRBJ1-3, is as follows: DVKVTQSSRYLVKRTGEKVFLECVQDMDHENMFWYRQDPGLGLRLIYFSYDVKMKEKGDIPEGYSVSREKKERFSLILESASTNQTSMYLCASSQLRDRATGNTIYFGEGSWLTVV.

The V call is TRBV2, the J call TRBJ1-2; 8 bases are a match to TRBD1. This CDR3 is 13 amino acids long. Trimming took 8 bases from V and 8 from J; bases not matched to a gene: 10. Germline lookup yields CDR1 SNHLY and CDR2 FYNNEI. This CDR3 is CASSILSGGGYTF. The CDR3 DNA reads TGTGCCAGCTCTATCCTCTCAGGGGGCGGCTACACCTTC.

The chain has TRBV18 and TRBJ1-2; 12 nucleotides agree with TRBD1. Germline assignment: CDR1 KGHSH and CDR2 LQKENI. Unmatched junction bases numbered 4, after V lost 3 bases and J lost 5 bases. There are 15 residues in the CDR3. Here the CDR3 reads CASSPGQGATYGYTF. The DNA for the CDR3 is TGTGCCAGCTCACCGGGACAGGGGGCTACTTATGGCTACACCTTC.

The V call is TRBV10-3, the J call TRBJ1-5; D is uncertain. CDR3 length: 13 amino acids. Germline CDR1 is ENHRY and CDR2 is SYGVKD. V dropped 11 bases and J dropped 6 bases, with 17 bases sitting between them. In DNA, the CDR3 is TGTGCCTCCCAGAGCCTGGAAGCTCAGCCCCAGCATTTT. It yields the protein CASQSLEAQPQHF.

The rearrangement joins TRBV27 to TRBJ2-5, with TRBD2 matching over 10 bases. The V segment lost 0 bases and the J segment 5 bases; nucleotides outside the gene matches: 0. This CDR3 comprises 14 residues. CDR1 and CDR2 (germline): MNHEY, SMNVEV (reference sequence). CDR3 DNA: TGTGCCAGCAGTTTATCTAGCGGGAGGGAGACCCAGTACTTC. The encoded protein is CASSLSSGRETQYF.

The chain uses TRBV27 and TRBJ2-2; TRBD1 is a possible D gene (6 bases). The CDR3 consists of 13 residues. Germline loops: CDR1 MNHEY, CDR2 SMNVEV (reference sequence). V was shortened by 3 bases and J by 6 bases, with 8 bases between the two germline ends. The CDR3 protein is CASSFQGPGELFF. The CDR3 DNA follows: TGTGCCAGCAGTTTCCAGGGGCCCGGGGAGCTGTTTTTT.

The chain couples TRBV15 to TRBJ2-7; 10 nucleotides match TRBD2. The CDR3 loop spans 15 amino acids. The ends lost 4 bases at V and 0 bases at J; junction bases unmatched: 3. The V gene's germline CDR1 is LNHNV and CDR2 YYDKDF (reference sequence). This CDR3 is CATSNSGRASYEQYF. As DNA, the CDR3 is TGTGCCACCAGCAACAGCGGGAGGGCCTCCTACGAGCAGTACTTC.